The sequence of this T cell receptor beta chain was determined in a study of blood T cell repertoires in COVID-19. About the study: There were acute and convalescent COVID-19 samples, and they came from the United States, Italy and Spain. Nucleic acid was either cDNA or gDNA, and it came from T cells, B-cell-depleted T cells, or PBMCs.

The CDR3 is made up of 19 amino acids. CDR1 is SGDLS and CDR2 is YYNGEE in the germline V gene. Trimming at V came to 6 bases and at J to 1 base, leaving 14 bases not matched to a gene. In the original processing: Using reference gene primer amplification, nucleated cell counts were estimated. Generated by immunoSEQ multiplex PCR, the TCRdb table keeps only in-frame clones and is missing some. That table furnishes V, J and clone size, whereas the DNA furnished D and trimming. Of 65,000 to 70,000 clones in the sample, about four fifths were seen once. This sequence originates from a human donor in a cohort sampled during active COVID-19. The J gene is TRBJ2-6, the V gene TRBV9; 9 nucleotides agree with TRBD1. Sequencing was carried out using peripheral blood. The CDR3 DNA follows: TGTGCCAGCATCTCATACCGGGACAGGGAGCCTTCTGGGGCCAACGTCCTGACTTTC. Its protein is CASISYRDREPSGANVLTF.